Sequencing of this T cell receptor (beta chain) was carried out in a study of regulatory T cells in long-lasting Graves disease. Study-level background: Positivity for TSH receptor antibodies plus over 5 years of antithyroid drugs meant persistent Graves' disease. Study results and limitations: Persistent disease favored TRBV28, TRBJ1-2 and TRBJ2-5.

Documented time point: persistent/refractory GD, antithyroid drugs over 5 years with positive TRAb. TCR sequences were obtained from RNA taken from PBMCs. Collection of peripheral blood (about 8.8 milliliters) was done using EDTA tubes. This CDR3 comprises 14 residues. In germline, CDR1 is MNHNS, CDR2 SASEGT. Trimming cost V 5 bases and J 0 bases, with 8 bases left between them. Combining iRepertoire HTBI primers with Arm-PCR of CDR3 regions, the authors built TCR beta libraries. TCRdb used MiXCR to reprocess the multiplex PCR reads, holding one entry per CDR3 protein. In the table there are about 470,000 distinct CDR3 sequences, roughly 21% of which are singletons. To note about this clonotype: Its antigen is currently unknown.

The receptor comes from a female donor with Graves disease. Material: peripheral blood mononuclear cells (PBMCs), obtained when the disease was refractory, from a patient treated with antithyroid drugs. The rearrangement uses TRBV6-1 and TRBJ2-1; D gene unclear. CDR3 coding DNA: TGTGCCAGCAGTAGGGCGATCTCCTACAATGAGCAGTTCTTC. Translated: CASSRAISYNEQFF.